The T cell receptor (beta chain) described here comes from a study of control samples from healthy donors and cancer patients. This clone was found a few times. Repertoires were generated with immunoSEQ multiplex PCR, while TCRdb's copy carries only in-frame clones and drops some. Of about 190,000 clones in the sample, roughly nine tenths were seen once. The CDR3 sequence is 14 residues long. Germline-derived CDR1 and CDR2 are MNHEY and SMNVEV (reference sequence). Trimming took 5 bases from V and 0 from J, leaving 10 bases between them. The rearrangement links TRBV27 to TRBJ1-1; no clear D. Sequenced sample: blood. The origin of this receptor is a man younger than 40 in good health. CDR3: CASSPHKVNTEAFF. DNA for the CDR3: TGTGCCAGCAGTCCCCATAAGGTGAACACTGAAGCTTTCTTT.